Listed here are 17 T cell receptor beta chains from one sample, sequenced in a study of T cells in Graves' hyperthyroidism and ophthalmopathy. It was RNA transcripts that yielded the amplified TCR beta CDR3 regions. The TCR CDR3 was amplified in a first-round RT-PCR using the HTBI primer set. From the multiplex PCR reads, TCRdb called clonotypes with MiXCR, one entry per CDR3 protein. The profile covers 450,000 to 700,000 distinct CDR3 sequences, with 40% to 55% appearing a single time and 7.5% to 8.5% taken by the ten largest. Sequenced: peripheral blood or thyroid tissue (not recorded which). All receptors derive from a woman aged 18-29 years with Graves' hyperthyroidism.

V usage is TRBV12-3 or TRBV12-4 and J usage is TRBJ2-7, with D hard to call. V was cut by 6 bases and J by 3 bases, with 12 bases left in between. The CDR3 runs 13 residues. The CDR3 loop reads CASSFQAVYEQYF. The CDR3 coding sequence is TGTGCCAGCAGCTTCCAAGCAGTCTACGAGCAGTACTTC.

Here the CDR3 DNA reads TGCAGTGCTAGAGAGGGGCAGGGGCTGAGCAATCAGCCCCAGCATTTT. The encoded protein is CSAREGQGLSNQPQHF. V is TRBV20-1 and J is TRBJ1-5, with TRBD1 as a possible D gene (6 bases). Trimming removed 0 bases from V and 1 base from J, with 13 bases in between. Germline V gives CDR1 DFQATT, CDR2 SNEGSKA (reference sequence). The CDR3 consists of 16 residues.

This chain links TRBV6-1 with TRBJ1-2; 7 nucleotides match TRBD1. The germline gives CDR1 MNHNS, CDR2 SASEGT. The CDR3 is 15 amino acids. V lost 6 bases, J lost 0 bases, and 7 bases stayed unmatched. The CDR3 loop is CASRRTGQANYGYTF. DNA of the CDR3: TGTGCCAGCAGACGGACAGGCCAAGCTAACTATGGCTACACCTTC.

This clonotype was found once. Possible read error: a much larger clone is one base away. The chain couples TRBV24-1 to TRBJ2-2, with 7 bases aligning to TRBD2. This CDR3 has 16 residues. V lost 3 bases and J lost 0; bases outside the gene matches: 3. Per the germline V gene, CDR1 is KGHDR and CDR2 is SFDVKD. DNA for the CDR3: TGTGCCACCAGTGATACTAGCGCGACGAACACCGGGGAGCTGTTTTTT. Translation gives CATSDTSATNTGELFF.

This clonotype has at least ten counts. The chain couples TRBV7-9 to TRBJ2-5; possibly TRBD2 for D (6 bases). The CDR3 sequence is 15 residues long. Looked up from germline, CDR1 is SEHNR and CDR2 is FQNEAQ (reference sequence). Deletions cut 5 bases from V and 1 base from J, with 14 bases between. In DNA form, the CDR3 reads TGTGCCAGCAGCCCGCCGGGGGAGGCCCAAGAGACCCAGTACTTC. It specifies CASSPPGEAQETQYF.

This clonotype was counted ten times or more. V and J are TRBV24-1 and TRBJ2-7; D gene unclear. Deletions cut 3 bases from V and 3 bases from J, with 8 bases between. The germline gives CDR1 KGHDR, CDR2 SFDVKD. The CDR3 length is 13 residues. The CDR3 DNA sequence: TGTGCCACCAGTGATGGTGACATCTACGAGCAGTACTTC. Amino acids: CATSDGDIYEQYF.

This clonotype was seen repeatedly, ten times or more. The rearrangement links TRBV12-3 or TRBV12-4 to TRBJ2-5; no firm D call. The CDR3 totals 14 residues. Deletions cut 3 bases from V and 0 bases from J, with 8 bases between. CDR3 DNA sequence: TGTGCCAGCAGTTTCAACATTTACCAAGAGACCCAGTACTTC. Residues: CASSFNIYQETQYF.

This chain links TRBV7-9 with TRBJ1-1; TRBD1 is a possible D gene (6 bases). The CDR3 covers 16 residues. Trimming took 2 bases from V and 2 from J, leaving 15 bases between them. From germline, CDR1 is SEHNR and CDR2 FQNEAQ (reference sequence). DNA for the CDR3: TGTGCCAGCAGCTTAACCGACAGGATGGCAAACACTGAAGCTTTCTTT. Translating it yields CASSLTDRMANTEAFF.

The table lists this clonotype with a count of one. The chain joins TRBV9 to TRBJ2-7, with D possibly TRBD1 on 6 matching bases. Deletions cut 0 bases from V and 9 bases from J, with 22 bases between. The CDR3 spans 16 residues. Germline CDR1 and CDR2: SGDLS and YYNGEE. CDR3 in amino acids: CASSVVATGFTDTQYF. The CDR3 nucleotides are TGTGCCAGCAGCGTAGTGGCAACAGGGTTCACCGATACGCAGTACTTC. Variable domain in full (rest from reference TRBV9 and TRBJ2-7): DSGVTQTPKHLITATGQRVTLRCSPRSGDLSVYWYQQSLDQGLQFLIQYYNGEERAKGNILERFSAQQFPDLHSELNLSSLELGDSALYFCASSVVATGFTDTQYFGPGTRLTVT.

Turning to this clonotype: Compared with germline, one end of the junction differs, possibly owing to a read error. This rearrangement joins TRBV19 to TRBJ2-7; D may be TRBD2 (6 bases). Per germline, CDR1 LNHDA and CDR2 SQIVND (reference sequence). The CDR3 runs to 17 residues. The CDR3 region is CAGSIRYGAGSSYEQYF. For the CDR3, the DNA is TGTGCCGGTAGTATAAGGTACGGCGCGGGATCATCCTACGAGCAGTACTTC.

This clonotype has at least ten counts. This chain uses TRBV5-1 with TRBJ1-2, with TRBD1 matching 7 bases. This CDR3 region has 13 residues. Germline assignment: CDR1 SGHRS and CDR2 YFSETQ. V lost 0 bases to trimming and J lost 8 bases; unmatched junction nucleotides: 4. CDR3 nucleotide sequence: TGCGCCAGCAGCTTGGATGAACAGGGGGGCTACACCTTC. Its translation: CASSLDEQGGYTF.

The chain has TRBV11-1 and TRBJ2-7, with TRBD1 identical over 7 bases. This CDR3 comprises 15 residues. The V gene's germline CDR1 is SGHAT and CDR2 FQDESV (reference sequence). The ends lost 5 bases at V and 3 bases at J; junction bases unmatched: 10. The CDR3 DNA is TGTGCCAGCAGCCAGGGGGTTTCTATATTCTACGAGCAGTACTTC. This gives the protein CASSQGVSIFYEQYF.

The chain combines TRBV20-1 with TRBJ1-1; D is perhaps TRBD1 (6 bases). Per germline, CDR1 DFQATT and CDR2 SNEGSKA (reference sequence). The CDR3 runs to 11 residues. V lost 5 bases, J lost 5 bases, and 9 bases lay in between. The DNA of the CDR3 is TGCAGTGCTCGGACAGCAACTGAAGCTTTCTTT. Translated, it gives CSARTATEAFF.

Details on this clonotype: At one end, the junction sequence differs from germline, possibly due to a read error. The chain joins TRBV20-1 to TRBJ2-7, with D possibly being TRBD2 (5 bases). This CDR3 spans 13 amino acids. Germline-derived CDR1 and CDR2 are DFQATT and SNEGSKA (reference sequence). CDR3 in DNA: TGCAGTGCTAGTGGGTGGAATACCGGGGAGCTGTACTTC. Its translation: CSASGWNTGELYF.

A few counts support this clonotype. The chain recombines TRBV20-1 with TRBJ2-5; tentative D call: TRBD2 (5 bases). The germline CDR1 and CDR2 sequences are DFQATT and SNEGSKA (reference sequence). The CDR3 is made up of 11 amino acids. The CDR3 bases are TGCAGAGCGGCCCGTAGAGAGACCCAGTACTTC. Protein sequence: CRAARRETQYF.

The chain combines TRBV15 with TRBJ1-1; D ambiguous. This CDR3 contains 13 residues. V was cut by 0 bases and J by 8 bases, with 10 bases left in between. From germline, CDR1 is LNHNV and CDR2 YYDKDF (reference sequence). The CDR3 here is CATSRDLGGEAFF. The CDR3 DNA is TGTGCCACCAGCAGAGATCTGGGCGGAGAAGCTTTCTTT.

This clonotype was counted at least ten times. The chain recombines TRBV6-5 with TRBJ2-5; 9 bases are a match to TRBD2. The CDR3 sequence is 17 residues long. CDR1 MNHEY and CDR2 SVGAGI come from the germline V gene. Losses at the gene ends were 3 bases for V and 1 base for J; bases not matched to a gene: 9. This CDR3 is CASSYRGGRALQETQYF. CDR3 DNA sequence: TGTGCCAGCAGTTATCGTGGCGGGAGGGCCCTCCAAGAGACCCAGTACTTC.